Below, 18 T cell receptor beta chains from the same sample are listed, as sequenced in a study of OX40 agonist ivuxolimab in advanced cancers. TCRdb keeps only in-frame clones here, not all; method: immunoSEQ multiplex PCR. The sample carries about 76,000 clones, about 82% recorded once. This sample comprised CD4+ or CD8+ T cells sorted from blood, obtained in a trial of the OX40 agonist ivuxolimab. These receptors all come from an adult with an advanced solid tumor such as melanoma, head and neck, liver or kidney cancer.

The rearrangement uses TRBV28 and TRBJ2-2, with 11 bases matching TRBD1. V shed 5 bases and J 2 bases; nucleotides not matched to a gene: 13. The germline CDR1 and CDR2 sequences are MDHEN and SYDVKM. The CDR3 consists of 19 residues. CDR3 nucleotide sequence: TGTGCCAGCAGTCCGCCAGGACAGGGGGCTTCCATTAACACCGGGGAGCTGTTTTTT. Protein: CASSPPGQGASINTGELFF. The full variable domain, its missing parts supplied by reference TRBV28 and TRBJ2-2, is DVKVTQSSRYLVKRTGEKVFLECVQDMDHENMFWYRQDPGLGLRLIYFSYDVKMKEKGDIPEGYSVSREKKERFSLILESASTNQTSMYLCASSPPGQGASINTGELFFGEGSRLTVL.

The chain links TRBV7-6 to TRBJ2-5; unclear D gene. CDR1 and CDR2 from the germline V gene are SGHVS and FNYEAQ. The CDR3 length is 13 residues. The V end was cut by 2 bases, the J end by 2 bases, with 6 bases between. CDR3 residues: CASSLTDQETQYF. CDR3 bases: TGTGCCAGCAGCTTAACAGATCAAGAGACCCAGTACTTC.

The chain couples TRBV27 to TRBJ1-4; D is undetermined. This CDR3 has 13 amino acids. CDR1 MNHEY and CDR2 SMNVEV come from the germline V gene (reference sequence). Trimming stripped 3 bases from V and 10 bases from J, with 12 bases between. CDR3 sequence: CASSFRTFSKLFF. In DNA, the CDR3 is TGTGCCAGCAGTTTTCGGACCTTCTCAAAACTGTTTTTT. Based on the CDR3 plus reference TRBV27 and TRBJ1-4, the full variable domain is EAQVTQNPRYLITVTGKKLTVTCSQNMNHEYMSWYRQDPGLGLRQIYYSMNVEVTDKGDVPEGYKVSRKEKRNFPLILESPSPNQTSLYFCASSFRTFSKLFFGSGTQLSVL.

V gene TRBV28 combines with J gene TRBJ2-7; TRBD1 matches 7 bases. V was clipped by 7 bases and J by 1 base; unmatched bases: 4. The CDR3 contains 13 residues. CDR1 and CDR2 from the germline V gene are MDHEN and SYDVKM. The CDR3 region has the DNA TGTGCCAGCACCGTGGGACAGTCCTACGAGCAGTACTTC. Translating it yields CASTVGQSYEQYF. The variable domain in full, with the rest retrieved from reference TRBV28 and TRBJ2-7, is DVKVTQSSRYLVKRTGEKVFLECVQDMDHENMFWYRQDPGLGLRLIYFSYDVKMKEKGDIPEGYSVSREKKERFSLILESASTNQTSMYLCASTVGQSYEQYFGPGTRLTVT.

The V call is TRBV30, the J call TRBJ2-5; the match to TRBD1 covers 9 bases. This CDR3 comprises 14 residues. V lost 3 bases, J lost 6 bases, and 8 bases stayed unmatched. Germline V gene sequence: CDR1 GTSNPN, CDR2 SVGIG (reference sequence). The CDR3 bases are TGTGCCTGGAGCCGGCCGGGACAGGGAAAGACCCAGTACTTC. Protein sequence: CAWSRPGQGKTQYF.

The chain is built from TRBV7-8 and TRBJ2-7; D gene ambiguous. Germline V gives CDR1 SGHVS, CDR2 FQNEAQ. The CDR3 consists of 13 residues. V lost 0 bases and J 8 bases, leaving 11 bases between the germline ends. This CDR3 is CASSLAKELKQYF. The CDR3 coding sequence is TGTGCCAGCAGCTTAGCGAAAGAGCTCAAGCAGTACTTC. Full variable domain (missing parts from reference TRBV7-8 and TRBJ2-7): GAGVSQSPRYKVAKRGQDVALRCDPISGHVSLFWYQQALGQGPEFLTYFQNEAQLDKSGLPSDRFFAERPEGSVSTLKIQRTQQEDSAVYLCASSLAKELKQYFGPGTRLTVT.

The genes are TRBV4-3 and TRBJ2-7, with 7 bases lining up with TRBD2. The CDR3 length is 14 residues. V dropped 4 bases and J dropped 0; count of bases not matched to a gene: 3. Germline values: CDR1 LGHNA, CDR2 YSLEER. CDR3 nucleotide sequence: TGCGCCAGCAGCCCAGCGGGGAGCTCCTACGAGCAGTACTTC. Translated, it gives CASSPAGSSYEQYF.

The V and J genes are TRBV30 and TRBJ1-5; maybe TRBD1 (5 bases). V was trimmed by 2 bases and J by 4 bases, leaving 12 bases between them. The CDR3 loop spans 14 amino acids. Germline V CDR1 and CDR2: GTSNPN, SVGIG (reference sequence). The CDR3 DNA reads TGTGCCTGGAGTCCTGGGGGGGAGAATCAGCCCCAGCATTTT. It codes for CAWSPGGENQPQHF.

V usage is TRBV7-9 and J usage is TRBJ2-2; D may be TRBD1 (5 bases). Deletions cut 3 bases from V and 3 bases from J, with 8 bases between. The CDR3 runs to 14 residues. Germline loops: CDR1 SEHNR, CDR2 FQNEAQ (reference sequence). Here the CDR3 reads CASSFSRDTGELFF. The CDR3 nucleotides read TGTGCCAGCAGCTTCTCCAGGGACACCGGGGAGCTGTTTTTT.

Here the CDR3 DNA reads TGTGCCAGCAGCGGTCGACAGGGTCCGAGGGGCTACACCTTC. This encodes CASSGRQGPRGYTF. V and J are TRBV9 and TRBJ1-2, with 7 bases matching TRBD1. The V gene end was trimmed by 3 bases and the J gene end by 8 bases; junction bases not matched to a gene: 10. CDR1 and CDR2 (germline): SGDLS, YYNGEE. This CDR3 has 14 residues.

The V gene is TRBV7-9, the J gene TRBJ2-3; 7 positions agree with TRBD2. V shed 3 bases and J 11 bases; nucleotides not matched to a gene: 11. Germline lookup yields CDR1 SEHNR and CDR2 FQNEAQ (reference sequence). The CDR3 has 14 residues. Here the CDR3 reads CASSLGGGEGRQYF. The DNA for the CDR3 is TGTGCCAGCAGCTTGGGCGGGGGAGAGGGCAGGCAGTATTTT.

This clone appeared once. The genes are TRBV9 and TRBJ2-7, with 9 nucleotides matching TRBD2. This CDR3 region has 18 residues. CDR1 and CDR2 (germline): SGDLS, YYNGEE. V lost 0 bases to trimming and J lost 4 bases; unmatched junction nucleotides: 14. The CDR3 sequence is CASSVASLASGIEYEQYF. CDR3 DNA: TGTGCCAGCAGCGTAGCATCGCTGGCTAGCGGGATAGAGTACGAGCAGTACTTC.

The chain combines TRBV5-4 with TRBJ1-5; D remains ambiguous. V lost 0 bases to trimming and J lost 5 bases, with 6 bases between them. This CDR3 contains 13 residues. The germline gives CDR1 SGHNT, CDR2 YYREEE (reference sequence). In DNA form, the CDR3 reads TGTGCCAGCAGCTTGGGGGCGGATCAGCCCCAGCATTTT. This gives the protein CASSLGADQPQHF.

The chain has TRBV5-4 and TRBJ2-5; TRBD2 matches at 8 bases. Germline V gives CDR1 SGHNT, CDR2 YYREEE (reference sequence). Unmatched junction bases numbered 10, after V lost 4 bases and J lost 5 bases. This CDR3 spans 15 amino acids. CDR3 coding DNA: TGTGCCAGCAGCACCCGCGGGGGGCGTGTGGAGACCCAGTACTTC. It specifies CASSTRGGRVETQYF.

V and J are TRBV28 and TRBJ2-1, with D possibly being TRBD1 (5 bases). V was trimmed by 3 bases and J by 2 bases, leaving 23 bases between them. Germline lookup yields CDR1 MDHEN and CDR2 SYDVKM. This CDR3 is built from 19 residues. The CDR3 loop reads CASSFPLTGKGAAYNEQFF. In nucleotides, the CDR3 is TGTGCCAGCAGTTTTCCCTTAACAGGAAAAGGGGCCGCCTACAATGAGCAGTTCTTC.

The DNA for the CDR3 is TGTGCCAGCACCCTACAGGACCGGTCGAAGCCCCAGCATTTT. Encoded protein: CASTLQDRSKPQHF. The chain carries TRBV28 and TRBJ1-5; D might be TRBD1 (5 bases). The V end lost 7 bases, the J end lost 8 bases, and 18 bases lay between the germline ends. Germline loops: CDR1 MDHEN, CDR2 SYDVKM. The CDR3 has 14 amino acids. Together with reference TRBV28 and TRBJ1-5, the CDR3 gives the full variable domain: DVKVTQSSRYLVKRTGEKVFLECVQDMDHENMFWYRQDPGLGLRLIYFSYDVKMKEKGDIPEGYSVSREKKERFSLILESASTNQTSMYLCASTLQDRSKPQHFGDGTRLSIL.

This clone occurred once. The chain couples TRBV28 to TRBJ1-2; 8 bases match TRBD1. Trimming at V came to 5 bases and at J to 11 bases, leaving 7 bases not matched to a gene. This CDR3 spans 12 amino acids. Germline values: CDR1 MDHEN, CDR2 SYDVKM. CDR3 in DNA: TGTGCCAGCAGTCTGGGGACAGGTGGTTACACCTTC. This sequence encodes CASSLGTGGYTF.

The chain employs TRBV7-8 and TRBJ1-2; 7 bases align to TRBD1. This CDR3 region has 14 residues. After removal of 8 bases from V and 4 bases from J, the junction contained 10 bases not matched to a gene. Germline lookup yields CDR1 SGHVS and CDR2 FQNEAQ. In DNA form, the CDR3 reads TGTGCCAGCTCCGTGACAGGGTCGGCCTATGGCTACACCTTC. Its translation: CASSVTGSAYGYTF.